The 4 T cell receptor beta chains below were found in one sample sequenced in a study of shared clonotypes between healthy human individuals. Clones were sequenced by immunoSEQ multiplex PCR, and TCRdb holds only the in-frame ones, with some missing. The sample carries about 1.5 million clones, under 99% recorded once. What was sequenced was naive CD4+ T cells sorted from blood. Subset in this sample: CD45RA+ positively selected. All receptors come from a man younger than 40 in good health.

V and J are TRBV29-1 and TRBJ1-3, with D hard to call. This CDR3 is 11 amino acids long. CDR1 and CDR2 (germline): SQVTM, ANQGSEA. With 6 bases removed from V and 3 bases from J, the gap between germline ends came to 6 bases. The CDR3 DNA reads TGCAGCGTCAGAGGTGGAAACACCATATATTTT. Protein product: CSVRGGNTIYF.

V and J are TRBV28 and TRBJ1-1; unclear D gene. The CDR3 is 15 amino acids. Germline values: CDR1 MDHEN, CDR2 SYDVKM. Trimming removed 3 bases from V and 0 bases from J, with 11 bases in between. The DNA of the CDR3 is TGTGCCAGCAGTTTGAATATTGGAATGAACACTGAAGCTTTCTTT. It encodes CASSLNIGMNTEAFF.

This chain joins TRBV14 and TRBJ2-2; TRBD1 or TRBD2 may be the D gene (5 bases each). This CDR3 has 15 amino acids. The V end lost 3 bases, the J end lost 4 bases, and 12 bases lay between the germline ends. Germline-derived CDR1 and CDR2 are SGHDN and FVKESK. The CDR3 bases are TGTGCCAGCAGCCACCGGGACCGCTTCACCGGGGAGCTGTTTTTT. The encoded protein is CASSHRDRFTGELFF.

J is TRBJ1-1 and V is TRBV5-4; TRBD1 aligns across 7 bases. Unmatched junction bases numbered 16, after V lost 4 bases and J lost 7 bases. The CDR3 length is 16 residues. Germline V gene data show CDR1 as SGHNT and CDR2 as YYREEE (reference sequence). The CDR3 bases are TGTGCCAGCAGCCCCGACCCCAGACAGGGCTCAATTGAAGCTTTCTTT. Encoded protein: CASSPDPRQGSIEAFF.